This TCR beta chain stems from a study of beta chain features in type 1 diabetes. For this clone: As yet, its antigen is unknown.

This CDR3 is 15 amino acids long. V dropped 4 bases and J dropped 3; count of bases not matched to a gene: 5. In germline, CDR1 is MNHEY, CDR2 SVGAGI. Study-wide points: Shortening of TCRB CDR3s, moderate but significant, appeared in all four CD4+ subsets of Type 1 diabetes patients.

Expressed TCRB transcripts were sequenced after all isolated RNA was converted to cDNA. Assay used: immunoSEQ multiplex PCR; TCRdb lists only in-frame clones, some missing. The sample consists of roughly 300,000 clones, 14% of them appearing once. Markers CD45RO/CCR7/CD25/CD127/CD95/CD27 served to sort CD4+ naive, central memory, regulatory and stem cell-like memory cells. The sequence was obtained from a man in his thirties or forties with type 1 diabetes. Sequences were obtained from naive CD4+ T cells from blood. This sequence joins TRBV6-5 and TRBJ2-2; 7 nucleotides agree with TRBD1. DNA of the CDR3: TGTGCCAGCAGTTCCAGGGGGTTCGACACCGGGGAGCTGTTTTTT. Translating it yields CASSSRGFDTGELFF.